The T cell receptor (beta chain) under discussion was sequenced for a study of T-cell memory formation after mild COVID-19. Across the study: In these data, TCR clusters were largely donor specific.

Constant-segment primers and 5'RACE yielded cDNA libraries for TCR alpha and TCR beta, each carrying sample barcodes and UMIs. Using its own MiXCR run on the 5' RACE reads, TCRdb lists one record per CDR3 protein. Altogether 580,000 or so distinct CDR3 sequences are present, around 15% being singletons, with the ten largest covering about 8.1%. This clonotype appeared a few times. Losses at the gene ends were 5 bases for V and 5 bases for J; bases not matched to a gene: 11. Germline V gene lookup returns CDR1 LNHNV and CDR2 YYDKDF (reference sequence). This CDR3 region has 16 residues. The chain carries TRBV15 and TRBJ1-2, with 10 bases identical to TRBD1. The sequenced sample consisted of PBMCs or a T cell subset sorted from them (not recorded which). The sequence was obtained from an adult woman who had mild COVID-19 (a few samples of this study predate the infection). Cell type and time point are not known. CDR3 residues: CATSRDRGIGSYGYTF. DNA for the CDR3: TGTGCCACCAGCCGGGACAGGGGCATTGGTTCTTATGGCTACACCTTC. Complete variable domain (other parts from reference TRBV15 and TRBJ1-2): DAMVIQNPRYQVTQFGKPVTLSCSQTLNHNVMYWYQQKSSQAPKLLFHYYDKDFNNEADTPDNFQSRRPNTSFCFLDIRSPGLGDTAMYLCATSRDRGIGSYGYTFGSGTRLTVV.